Listed here is a single T cell receptor beta chain. What it binds is unknown. The CDR3 is 16 residues long. CDR1 and CDR2 (germline): SNHLY, FYNNEI. The ends were cut back, 6 bases at V and 1 base at J, with 13 bases in the middle. This sample is drawn from a study of T cell repertoires in cytomegalovirus infection. From the reads, TCRdb called clonotypes with MiXCR, one entry per CDR3 protein. The sample lists roughly 860,000 distinct CDR3 sequences, approximately 32% occurring once. J is TRBJ1-6 and V is TRBV2, with a weak D call TRBD1 (5 bases). The sequence derives from a human donor in good health (CMV status not recorded). Some clones in this sample may be carry-over from other donors' samples. Sequencing used cultured CD8+ T cells from PBMCs, obtained from culture after CMV antigen stimulation. The CDR3 DNA follows: TGTGCCAGCAGCCCCCCCCGGACATCCTATAATTCACCCCTCCACTTT. Translating gives CASSPPRTSYNSPLHF.